The TCR beta chain under discussion was sequenced for a study of OX40 agonist ivuxolimab in advanced cancers. Looking at the study overall: Three patients, one with hepatocellular carcinoma and two with cutaneous melanoma, responded partially. Findings and limits, study-wide: Expanded peripheral T cells had an undetermined antigen specificity.

With regard to this clone: Its target is not known.

Patients with a history of autoimmune disease or on systemic immunosuppression were excluded. Blood sampling was done at baseline, cycle 4 day 1, and cycle 7 day 1. Sequenced by immunoSEQ multiplex PCR; TCRdb stores in-frame clones only, minus some. The sample has over 80,000 clones, more than 75% seen once; the top ten hold around 4.5%. V shed 4 bases and J 4 bases; nucleotides not matched to a gene: 8. This CDR3 region has 15 residues. The germline V gene has CDR1 SGHRS and CDR2 YFSETQ. This chain joins TRBV5-1 and TRBJ2-7, with TRBD2 identical over 10 bases. Material: CD4+ or CD8+ T cells sorted from blood, obtained in a trial of the OX40 agonist ivuxolimab. The TCR was taken from an adult with an advanced solid tumor such as melanoma, head and neck, liver or kidney cancer. The DNA for the CDR3 is TGCGCCAGCAGCGCGGGGACTAGCGAGACTTACGAGCAGTACTTC. Translation gives CASSAGTSETYEQYF.